The 8 T cell receptor beta chains below come from one sample, sequenced in a study of OX40 agonist ivuxolimab in advanced cancers. Sequenced by immunoSEQ multiplex PCR; TCRdb stores in-frame clones only, minus some. The table shows about 91,000 clones, with 80% to 85% occurring only once. The source was CD4+ or CD8+ T cells sorted from blood, collected in a trial of the OX40 agonist ivuxolimab. The receptors here all came from an adult with an advanced solid tumor such as melanoma, head and neck, liver or kidney cancer.

V is TRBV7-9 and J is TRBJ2-5, with 8 bases identical to TRBD2. CDR1 SEHNR and CDR2 FQNEAQ come from the germline V gene (reference sequence). V lost 4 bases, J lost 6 bases, and 7 bases stayed unmatched. The CDR3 spans 14 residues. CDR3 nucleotide sequence: TGTGCCAGCAGCTCCCGGGGGGGCGAAAAGACCCAGTACTTC. This translates into CASSSRGGEKTQYF.

This chain connects TRBV28 to TRBJ1-3, with 7 bases that match TRBD1. CDR1 MDHEN and CDR2 SYDVKM come from the germline V gene. Trimming removed 4 bases from V and 0 bases from J; junction bases left unmatched: 6. The CDR3 consists of 16 residues. The CDR3: CASSSPAGGSGNTIYF. CDR3 bases: TGTGCCAGCAGTTCCCCCGCAGGGGGCTCTGGAAACACCATATATTTT.

This sequence joins TRBV5-6 and TRBJ2-5; 10 positions match TRBD1. Germline-derived CDR1 and CDR2 are SGHDT and YYEEEE. V gave up 2 bases and J gave up 3 bases; unmatched junction bases: 7. This CDR3 region has 16 residues. As DNA, the CDR3 is TGTGCCAGCAGCTTAACCTTCGGGACAGGGGAAGAGACCCAGTACTTC. Translating gives CASSLTFGTGEETQYF.

The chain is built from TRBV7-3 and TRBJ2-3; TRBD2 matches 9 bases. The CDR3 consists of 17 residues. V lost 0 bases and J lost 4; bases outside the gene matches: 8. Per the germline V gene, CDR1 is SGHTA and CDR2 is FQGTGA. The CDR3 sequence is CASSLTSLAGRADTQYF. The CDR3 DNA reads as TGTGCCAGCAGCTTAACCTCTCTAGCGGGGAGGGCAGATACGCAGTATTTT.

The chain links TRBV18 to TRBJ2-5; 9 nucleotides match TRBD2. The CDR3 length is 14 residues. Per the germline V gene, CDR1 is KGHSH and CDR2 is LQKENI. V was clipped by 3 bases and J by 4 bases; unmatched bases: 3. This CDR3 reads CASSPLAGSETQYF. The CDR3, as DNA: TGTGCCAGCTCACCGCTAGCGGGGTCAGAGACCCAGTACTTC.

The J gene is TRBJ1-3, the V gene TRBV4-2; TRBD1 is a possible D gene (5 bases). Germline CDR1 is LGHNA and CDR2 is YNFKEQ. Trimming pared 3 bases from V and 3 bases from J, leaving 21 bases between. CDR3 length equals 18 residues. CDR3: CASSQLGTDPGVGNTIYF. In nucleotides, the CDR3 is TGTGCCAGCAGCCAGTTGGGGACGGACCCGGGGGTTGGAAACACCATATATTTT.

The rearrangement joins TRBV28 to TRBJ2-7; D not resolved. The CDR3 has 11 residues. CDR1 MDHEN and CDR2 SYDVKM come from the germline V gene. Trimming took off 5 bases at V and 1 base at J, with 3 bases between the two ends. CDR3 in DNA: TGTGCCAGCAGTGTTTCCTACGAGCAGTACTTC. Its translation is CASSVSYEQYF.

In its sample, this clone was seen once. This chain connects TRBV4-2 to TRBJ1-1; D perhaps matches TRBD1 (6 bases). The CDR3 consists of 16 residues. V was cut by 0 bases and J by 3 bases, with 14 bases left in between. CDR1 and CDR2 from the germline V gene are LGHNA and YNFKEQ. Here the CDR3 reads CASSQDRGAGYTEAFF. CDR3 DNA sequence: TGTGCCAGCAGCCAAGATAGGGGGGCTGGTTACACTGAAGCTTTCTTT.